The following is a TCR beta chain sequence with its context. Authors' methods: Amplification with reference gene primers provided the estimates of nucleated cell counts. This table comes from immunoSEQ multiplex PCR, and its TCRdb copy is limited to in-frame clones, with some not included. V and J calls and clone size come straight from that table; D and trimming were deduced from the DNA. Among 250,000 to 350,000 clones, 75% to 90% were seen once, and the ten largest hold about 3%. CDR1 is MNHEY and CDR2 is SVGAGI in the germline V gene. Between the trimmed V and J ends, which lost 5 bases and 6 bases, there was a span of 8 bases. There are 12 residues in the CDR3. This entry comes from a study of blood T cell repertoires in COVID-19. Study as a whole: The origin of the acute and convalescent COVID-19 samples was the United States, Italy and Spain.

The sequence was collected from a woman aged 30 to 39 with active or convalescent COVID-19. The sequenced material came from peripheral blood. The rearrangement joins TRBV6-5 to TRBJ2-1; possible D gene TRBD1, 5 bases. The CDR3 is CASSPRANEQFF. CDR3 sequence (DNA): TGTGCCAGCAGTCCCAGGGCCAATGAGCAGTTCTTC.